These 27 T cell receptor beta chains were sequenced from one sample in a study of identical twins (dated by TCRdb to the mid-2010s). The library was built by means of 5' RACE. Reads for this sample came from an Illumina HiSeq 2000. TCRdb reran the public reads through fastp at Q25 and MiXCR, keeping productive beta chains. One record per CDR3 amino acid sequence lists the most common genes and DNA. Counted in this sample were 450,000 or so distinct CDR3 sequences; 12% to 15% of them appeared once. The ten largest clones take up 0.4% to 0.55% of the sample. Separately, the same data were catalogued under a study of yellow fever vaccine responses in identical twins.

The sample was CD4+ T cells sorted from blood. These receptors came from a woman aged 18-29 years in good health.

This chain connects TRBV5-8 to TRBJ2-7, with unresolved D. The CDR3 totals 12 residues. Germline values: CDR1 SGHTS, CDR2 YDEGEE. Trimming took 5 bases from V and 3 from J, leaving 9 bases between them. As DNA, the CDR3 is TGTGCCAGCAGGGGCCCGGGCTACGAGCAGTACTTC. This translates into CASRGPGYEQYF.

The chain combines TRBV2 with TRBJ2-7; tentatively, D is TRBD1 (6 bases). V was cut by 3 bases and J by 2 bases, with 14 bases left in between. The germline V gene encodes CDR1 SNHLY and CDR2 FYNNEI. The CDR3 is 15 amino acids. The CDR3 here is CASSEFWGLTYEQYF. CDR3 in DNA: TGTGCCAGCAGTGAGTTTTGGGGGCTGACCTACGAGCAGTACTTC.

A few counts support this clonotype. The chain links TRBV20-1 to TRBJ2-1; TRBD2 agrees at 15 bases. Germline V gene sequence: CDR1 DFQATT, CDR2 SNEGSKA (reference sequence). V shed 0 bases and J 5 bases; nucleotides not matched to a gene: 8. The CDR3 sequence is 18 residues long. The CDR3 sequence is CSARDPAGTSGRHNEQFF. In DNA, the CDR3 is TGCAGTGCTAGAGATCCCGCCGGGACTAGCGGGAGGCACAATGAGCAGTTCTTC.

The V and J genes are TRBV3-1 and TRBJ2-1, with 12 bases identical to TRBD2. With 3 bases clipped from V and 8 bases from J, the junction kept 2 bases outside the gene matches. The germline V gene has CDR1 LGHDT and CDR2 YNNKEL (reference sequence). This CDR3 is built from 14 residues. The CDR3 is CASSHGTSGYEQFF. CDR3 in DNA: TGTGCCAGCAGCCATGGGACTAGCGGGTATGAGCAGTTCTTC.

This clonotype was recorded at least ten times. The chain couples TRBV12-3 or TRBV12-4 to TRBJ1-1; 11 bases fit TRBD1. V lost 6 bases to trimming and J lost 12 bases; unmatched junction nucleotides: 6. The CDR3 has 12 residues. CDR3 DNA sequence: TGTGCCAGCAGGGACAGGGGGCGCGAATCTTTCTTT. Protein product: CASRDRGRESFF.

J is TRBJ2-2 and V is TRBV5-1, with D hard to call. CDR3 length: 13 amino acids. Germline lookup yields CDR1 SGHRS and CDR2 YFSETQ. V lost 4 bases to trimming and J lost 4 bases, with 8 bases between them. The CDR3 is CASSALGTGELFF. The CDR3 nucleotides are TGCGCCAGCAGCGCGTTGGGCACCGGGGAGCTGTTTTTT.

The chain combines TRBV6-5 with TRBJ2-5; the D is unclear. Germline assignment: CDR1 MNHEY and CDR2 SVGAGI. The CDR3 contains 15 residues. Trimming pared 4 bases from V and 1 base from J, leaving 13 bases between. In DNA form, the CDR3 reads TGTGCCAGCAGTTTATCGTTTGCGGCCCAAGAGACCCAGTACTTC. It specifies CASSLSFAAQETQYF.

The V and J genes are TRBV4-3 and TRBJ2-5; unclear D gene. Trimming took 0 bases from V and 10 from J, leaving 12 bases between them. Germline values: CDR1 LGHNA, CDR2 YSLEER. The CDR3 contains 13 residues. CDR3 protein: CASSQEVGRIQYF. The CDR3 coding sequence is TGCGCCAGCAGCCAAGAAGTAGGACGAATCCAGTACTTC.

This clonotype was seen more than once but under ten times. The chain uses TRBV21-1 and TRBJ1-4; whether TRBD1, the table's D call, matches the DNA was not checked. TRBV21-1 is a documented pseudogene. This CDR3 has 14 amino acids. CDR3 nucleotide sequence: TGTGCCAGTCCTCGGGGGACAGGGGGAGAAAAACTGTTTTTT. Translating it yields CASPRGTGGEKLFF.

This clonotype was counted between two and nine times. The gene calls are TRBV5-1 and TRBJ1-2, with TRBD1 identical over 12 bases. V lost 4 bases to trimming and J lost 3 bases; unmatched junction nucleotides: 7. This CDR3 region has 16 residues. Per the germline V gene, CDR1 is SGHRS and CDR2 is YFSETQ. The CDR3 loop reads CASSLTGTGGDYGYTF. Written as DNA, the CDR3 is TGCGCCAGCAGCCTCACCGGGACAGGGGGCGACTATGGCTACACCTTC.

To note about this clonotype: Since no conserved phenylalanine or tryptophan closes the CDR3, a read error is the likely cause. In DNA form, the CDR3 reads TGTGCCAGCAGCTGGGGACTAGCGGGAGTCTCCGGGGAGCTGTTTCTT. The encoded protein is CASSWGLAGVSGELFL. The chain carries TRBV5-6 and TRBJ2-2, with 14 bases that match TRBD2. The trim removed 3 bases at V and 6 bases at J, leaving 4 bases unmatched. Looked up from germline, CDR1 is SGHDT and CDR2 is YYEEEE. This CDR3 has 16 residues.

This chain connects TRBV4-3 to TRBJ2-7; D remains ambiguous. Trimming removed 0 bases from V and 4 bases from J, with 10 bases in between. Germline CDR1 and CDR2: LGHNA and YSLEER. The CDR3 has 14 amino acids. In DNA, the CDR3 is TGCGCCAGCAGCCAAGATGATCGGGTTTACGAGCAGTACTTC. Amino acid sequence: CASSQDDRVYEQYF.

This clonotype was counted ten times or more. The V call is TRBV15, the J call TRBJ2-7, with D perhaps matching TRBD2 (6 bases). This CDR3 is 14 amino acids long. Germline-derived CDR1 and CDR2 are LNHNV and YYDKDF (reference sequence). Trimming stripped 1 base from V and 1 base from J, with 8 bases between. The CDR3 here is CATSRVGGSYEQYF. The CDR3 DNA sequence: TGTGCCACCAGCAGAGTCGGAGGGTCCTACGAGCAGTACTTC.

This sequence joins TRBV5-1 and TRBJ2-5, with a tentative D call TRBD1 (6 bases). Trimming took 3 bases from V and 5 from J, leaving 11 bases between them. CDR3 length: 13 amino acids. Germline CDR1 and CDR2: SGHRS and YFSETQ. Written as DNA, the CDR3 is TGCGCCAGCAGCTGGGACACGGGGGAGACCCAGTACTTC. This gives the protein CASSWDTGETQYF. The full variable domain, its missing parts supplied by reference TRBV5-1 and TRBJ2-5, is KAGVTQTPRYLIKTRGQQVTLSCSPISGHRSVSWYQQTPGQGLQFLFEYFSETQRNKGNFPGRFSGRQFSNSRSEMNVSTLELGDSALYLCASSWDTGETQYFGPGTRLLVL.

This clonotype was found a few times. CDR3 sequence reads: CASSFSFLAGGRNEQFF. CDR3 DNA: TGTGCCAGCAGCTTTAGCTTCTTAGCGGGGGGCAGGAATGAGCAGTTCTTC. The chain uses TRBV7-2 and TRBJ2-1; 10 bases agree with TRBD2. The germline V gene encodes CDR1 SGHTA and CDR2 FQGNSA. J lost 7 bases, V lost 3 bases, and 12 bases had no gene match. CDR3 length equals 17 residues.

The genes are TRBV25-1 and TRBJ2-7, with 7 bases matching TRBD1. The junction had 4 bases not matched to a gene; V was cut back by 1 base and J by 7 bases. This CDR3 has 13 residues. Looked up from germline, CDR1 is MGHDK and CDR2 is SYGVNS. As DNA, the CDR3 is TGTGCCAGCAGTGAATCTGGCAGGGGGGAGCAGTACTTC. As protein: CASSESGRGEQYF.

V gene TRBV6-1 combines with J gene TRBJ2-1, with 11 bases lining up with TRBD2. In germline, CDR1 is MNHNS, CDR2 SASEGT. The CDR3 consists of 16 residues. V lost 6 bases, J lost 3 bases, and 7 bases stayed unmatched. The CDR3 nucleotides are TGTGCCAGCAGCCCGATTCTAGCGGGGGGCTACAATGAGCAGTTCTTC. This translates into CASSPILAGGYNEQFF.

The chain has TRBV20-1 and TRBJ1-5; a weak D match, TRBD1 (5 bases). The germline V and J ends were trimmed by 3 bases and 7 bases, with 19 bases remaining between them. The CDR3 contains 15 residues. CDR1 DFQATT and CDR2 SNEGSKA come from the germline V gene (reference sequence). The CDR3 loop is CSARGGSESVQPQHF. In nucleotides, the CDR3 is TGCAGTGCTAGGGGGGGGTCAGAATCAGTGCAGCCCCAGCATTTT.

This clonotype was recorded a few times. CDR3 in DNA: TGCGCCAGCAGCTTCGGAAGGCCGGGAGAGACCCAGTACTTC. Amino acid sequence: CASSFGRPGETQYF. This chain connects TRBV5-1 to TRBJ2-5; D call uncertain. V gave up 2 bases and J gave up 4 bases, with 12 bases separating them. Germline CDR1 and CDR2: SGHRS and YFSETQ. The CDR3 extends over 14 amino acids.

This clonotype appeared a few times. The CDR3 nucleotides are TGTGCCAGCAGATACCGGACGGATTCGTATGGCTACACCTTC. It specifies CASRYRTDSYGYTF. J is TRBJ1-2 and V is TRBV6-5; D call uncertain. The CDR3 contains 14 residues. The germline V gene has CDR1 MNHEY and CDR2 SVGAGI. The V end lost 6 bases, the J end lost 5 bases, and 16 bases lay between the germline ends.

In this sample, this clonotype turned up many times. The CDR3 reads CSVAARNTGELFF. As DNA, the CDR3 is TGCAGCGTGGCGGCCCGGAACACCGGGGAGCTGTTTTTT. This chain joins TRBV29-1 and TRBJ2-2; no definite D call. This CDR3 spans 13 amino acids. The V and J ends lost 6 bases and 1 base respectively, with 9 bases between them. Germline V gene lookup returns CDR1 SQVTM and CDR2 ANQGSEA.

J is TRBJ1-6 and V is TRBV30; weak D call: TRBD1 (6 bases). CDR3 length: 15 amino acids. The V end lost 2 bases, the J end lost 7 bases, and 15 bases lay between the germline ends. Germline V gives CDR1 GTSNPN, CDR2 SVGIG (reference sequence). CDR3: CAWSFPGHRNSPLHF. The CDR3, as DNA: TGTGCCTGGAGTTTCCCGGGACATAGAAATTCACCCCTCCACTTT.

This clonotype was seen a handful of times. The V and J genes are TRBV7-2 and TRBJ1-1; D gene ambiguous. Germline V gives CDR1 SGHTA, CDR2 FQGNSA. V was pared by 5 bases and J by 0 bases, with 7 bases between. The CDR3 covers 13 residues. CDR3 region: CASSPMMNTEAFF. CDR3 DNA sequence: TGTGCCAGCAGCCCTATGATGAACACTGAAGCTTTCTTT.

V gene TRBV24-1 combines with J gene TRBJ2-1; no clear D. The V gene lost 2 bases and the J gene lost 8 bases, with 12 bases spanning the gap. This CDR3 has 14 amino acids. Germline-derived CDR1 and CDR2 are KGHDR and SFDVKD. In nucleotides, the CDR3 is TGTGCCACCAGTGATTCAACGGCTAGTCATGAGCAGTTCTTC. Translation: CATSDSTASHEQFF.

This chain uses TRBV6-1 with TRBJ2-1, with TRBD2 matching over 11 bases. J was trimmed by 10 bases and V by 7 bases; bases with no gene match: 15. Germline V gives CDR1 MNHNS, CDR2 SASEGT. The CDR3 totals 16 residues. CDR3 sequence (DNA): TGTGCCAGCACCCCCCGGAGGGCTAGCGGGGGGAGAGAGCAGTTCTTC. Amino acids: CASTPRRASGGREQFF.

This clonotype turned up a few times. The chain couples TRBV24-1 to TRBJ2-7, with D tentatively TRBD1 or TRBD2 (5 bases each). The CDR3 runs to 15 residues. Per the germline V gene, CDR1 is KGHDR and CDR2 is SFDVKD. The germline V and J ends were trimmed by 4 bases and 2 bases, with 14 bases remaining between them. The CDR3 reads CATSDPGTQPYEQYF. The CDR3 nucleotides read TGTGCCACCAGTGACCCCGGGACGCAACCCTACGAGCAGTACTTC.

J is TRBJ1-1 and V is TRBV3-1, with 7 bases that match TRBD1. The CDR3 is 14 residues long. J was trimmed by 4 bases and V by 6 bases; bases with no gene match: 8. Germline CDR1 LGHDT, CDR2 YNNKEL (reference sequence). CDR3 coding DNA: TGTGCCAGCAGTCGACAGGGCTTGTTCACTGAAGCTTTCTTT. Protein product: CASSRQGLFTEAFF.